The rows below give T cell receptor beta chains drawn from one sample of a study of cytomegalovirus exposure and HLA in healthy donors. The assay was immunoSEQ multiplex PCR, and TCRdb's table has in-frame clones only and misses some. Here the sample spans around 170,000 clones, about three quarters being singletons. Sequencing was done on a sample of PBMCs. These receptors all stem from a girl between 10 and 17 years old in good health and CMV-seronegative. CDR3s include the opening cysteine and the closing phenylalanine or tryptophan. Fields, in order: CDR3 protein, J gene, V gene.

CATSQTVGREKLFF TRBJ1-4 TRBV15
CASSPGESKNIQYF TRBJ2-4 TRBV5-1
CASRLGGVYTEAFF TRBJ1-1 TRBV27
CASSSSRGQNQPQHF TRBJ1-5 TRBV19
CASSQEYSTYEQYF TRBJ2-7 TRBV4-2
CAWRGVAGGGETQYF TRBJ2-5 TRBV5-4
CASSIGQGNTEAFF TRBJ1-1 TRBV19
CASTLDSPTYNEQFF TRBJ2-1 TRBV5-4
CASSQDGGRQGNSPLHF TRBJ1-6 TRBV4-2
CAWGIDRGKRNTIYF TRBJ1-3 TRBV30
CASSLRGAWGQGEEKLFF TRBJ1-4 TRBV4-2
CASSFEGWAYEQYF TRBJ2-7 TRBV5-1
CASSLSEQGAGEKLFF TRBJ1-4 TRBV27
CASSYRTGGHEKLFF TRBJ1-4 TRBV5-6
CASSYRSSGEKLFF TRBJ1-4 TRBV27
CASRPGDGPYEQYF TRBJ2-7 TRBV5-1
CASSLVGGQRYNEQFF TRBJ2-1 TRBV7-2
CASGHRGSTGELFF TRBJ2-2 TRBV6-1
CASISSTYEQYF TRBJ2-7 TRBV6-1
CASKRGGQRDTQYF TRBJ2-3 TRBV2
CASTSAGSSYNEQFF TRBJ2-1 TRBV6-5
CASSEWVGSGYSNQPQHF TRBJ1-5 TRBV25-1
CASSLELFRGYHSGELFF TRBJ2-2 TRBV5-1
CAITSTGAYEQYF TRBJ2-7 TRBV2
CASSYGGRGVTDTQYF TRBJ2-3 TRBV6-5
CASSQADTQYF TRBJ2-3 TRBV4-1
CASKPAGGTYNEQFF TRBJ2-1 TRBV27
CASSPGQGPETQYF TRBJ2-5 TRBV4-1
CASLQGMTSYEQYF TRBJ2-7 TRBV6-1
CASSSCTRAKNIQYF TRBJ2-4 TRBV12-1
CASMGGYNSPLHF TRBJ1-6 TRBV6-5
CASSETGGPNEKLFF TRBJ1-4 TRBV9
CASTGSGNTIYF TRBJ1-3 TRBV6-1
CASSAGQAGNTIYF TRBJ1-3 TRBV5-1
CASSLVATTNTGELFF TRBJ2-2 TRBV7-2
CASSFGSGEQYF TRBJ2-7 TRBV27
CASSPLTRAEAFF TRBJ1-1 TRBV4-1
CASSLVAGFMNTEAFF TRBJ1-1 TRBV5-1
CAIGGRSYNEQFF TRBJ2-1 TRBV10-3
CASSENSMNTEAFF TRBJ1-1 TRBV6-5
CASSYDSNQPQHF TRBJ1-5 TRBV19
CASSFDRVNSPLHF TRBJ1-6 TRBV5-1
CSADTGYYTEAFF TRBJ1-1 TRBV29-1
CASRRGNEQFF TRBJ2-1 TRBV5-1
CASSDRQGYTGELFF TRBJ2-2 TRBV19
CASSQTYPGELFF TRBJ2-2 TRBV7-9
CASKEGASTDTQYF TRBJ2-3 TRBV6-4
CASSPPGTGVWTEAFF TRBJ1-1 TRBV14